Detailed here is one T cell receptor (beta chain). J lost 0 bases, V lost 0 bases, and 6 bases had no gene match. The CDR3 contains 18 residues. CDR1 and CDR2 from the germline V gene are SGHRS and YFSETQ. Libraries were prepared by immunoSEQ multiplex PCR; TCRdb keeps only in-frame clonotypes and omits some of them. Of about 84,000 clones listed, 93% are singletons. The sample is drawn from a study of technical replicates of blood from a handful of donors. The V gene is TRBV5-1, the J gene TRBJ2-6; 7 bases map to TRBD2. The sample comprised T cells isolated from PBMCs. The clonotype was recovered from a human donor in good health. Here the CDR3 reads CASSLELGDYSGANVLTF. DNA of the CDR3: TGCGCCAGCAGCTTGGAGTTAGGGGACTACTCTGGGGCCAACGTCCTGACTTTC.